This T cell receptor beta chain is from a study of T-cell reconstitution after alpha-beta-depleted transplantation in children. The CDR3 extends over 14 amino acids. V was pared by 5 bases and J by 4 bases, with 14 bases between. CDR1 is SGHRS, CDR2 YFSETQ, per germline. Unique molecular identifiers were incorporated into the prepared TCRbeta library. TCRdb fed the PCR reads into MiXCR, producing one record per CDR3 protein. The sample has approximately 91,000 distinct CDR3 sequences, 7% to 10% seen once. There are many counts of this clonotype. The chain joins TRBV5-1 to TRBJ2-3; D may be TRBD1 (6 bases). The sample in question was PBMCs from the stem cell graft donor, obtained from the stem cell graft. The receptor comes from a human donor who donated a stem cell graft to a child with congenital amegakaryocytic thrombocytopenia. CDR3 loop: CASSPQGFPDTQYF. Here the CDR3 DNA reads TGCGCCAGCAGTCCACAGGGCTTCCCAGATACGCAGTATTTT.